This T cell receptor beta chain is from a study of T-cell memory formation after mild COVID-19. This clonotype was seen a handful of times. Its antigen is unknown. TCRdb analysed the 5' RACE reads with MiXCR anew, one entry per CDR3 protein. The data show a few hundred thousand distinct CDR3 sequences, about 10% seen once. Study outcomes and limitations: CD4/CD8 balance held among clones contracting day 15 to 85, and later expanders leaned CD4+.

The CDR3 has 13 amino acids. CDR1 and CDR2 (germline): SGHRS, YFSETQ. V lost 4 bases, J lost 5 bases, and 12 bases lay in between. The origin of this receptor is a man between 18 and 29 years old who had mild COVID-19 (a few samples of this study predate the infection). Cell type and time point are not known. The chain employs TRBV5-1 and TRBJ2-5; D is possibly TRBD1 (6 bases). Sequenced input: PBMCs or a T cell subset sorted from them (not recorded which). CDR3 loop: CASSVQGSETQYF. In nucleotides, the CDR3 is TGCGCCAGCAGCGTACAGGGCAGCGAGACCCAGTACTTC.